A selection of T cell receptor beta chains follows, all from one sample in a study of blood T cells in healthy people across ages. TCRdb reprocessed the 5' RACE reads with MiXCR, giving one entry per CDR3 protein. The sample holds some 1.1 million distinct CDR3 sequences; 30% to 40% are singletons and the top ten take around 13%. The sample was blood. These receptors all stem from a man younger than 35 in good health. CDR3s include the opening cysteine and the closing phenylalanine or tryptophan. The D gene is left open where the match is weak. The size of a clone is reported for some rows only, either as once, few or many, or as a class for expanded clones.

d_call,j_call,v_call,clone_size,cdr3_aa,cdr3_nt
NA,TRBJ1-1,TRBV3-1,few,CASGPMNTEAFF,TGTGCCAGCGGGCCCATGAACACTGAAGCTTTCTTT
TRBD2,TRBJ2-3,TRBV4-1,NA,CASSQVLALAGDTQYF,TGCGCCAGCAGCCAAGTATTAGCTCTAGCGGGAGATACGCAGTATTTT
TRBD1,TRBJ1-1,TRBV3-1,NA,CASSQGDRGGTEAFF,TGTGCCAGCAGCCAAGGGGACAGGGGAGGAACTGAAGCTTTCTTT
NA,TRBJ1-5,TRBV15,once,CATSLRGQGQPQHF,TGTGCCACCAGCCTAAGGGGTCAGGGGCAGCCCCAGCATTTT
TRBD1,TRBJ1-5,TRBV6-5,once,CASRPTDRGYDQPQHF,TGTGCCAGCAGACCCACCGACAGGGGGTACGATCAGCCCCAGCATTTT
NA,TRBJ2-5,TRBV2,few,CASNSRAGETQYF,TGTGCCAGCAATTCAAGGGCGGGGGAGACCCAGTACTTC
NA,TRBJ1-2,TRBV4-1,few,CASSQARGYTF,TGCGCCAGCAGCCAGGCTCGCGGCTACACCTTC
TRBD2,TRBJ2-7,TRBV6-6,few,CASSYSLRGVTGDEQYF,TGTGCCAGCAGTTACTCGTTGCGGGGGGTTACCGGAGACGAGCAGTACTTC
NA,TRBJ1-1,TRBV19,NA,CASSDDANTEAFF,TGTGCCAGTTCCGATGACGCGAACACTGAAGCTTTCTTT
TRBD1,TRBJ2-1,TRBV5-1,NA,CASSSVPTGGEHKSEQLF,TGCGCCAGCAGCTCAGTACCGACAGGGGGCGAGCATAAGAGTGAGCAGTTATTC
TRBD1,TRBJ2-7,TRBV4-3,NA,CASSQDLGQFDEQYF,TGCGCCAGCAGCCAAGATTTGGGACAGTTCGACGAGCAGTACTTC
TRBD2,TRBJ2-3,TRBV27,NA,CASSPGTSGGPNTDTQYF,TGTGCCAGCAGTCCCGGGACTAGCGGGGGTCCAAACACAGATACGCAGTATTTT
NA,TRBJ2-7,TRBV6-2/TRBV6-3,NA,CASRKSEYEQYF,TGTGCCAGTCGTAAATCCGAGTACGAGCAGTACTTC
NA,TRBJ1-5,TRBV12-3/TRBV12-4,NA,CASSFGADNQPQHF,TGTGCCAGCAGTTTCGGGGCGGACAATCAGCCCCAGCATTTT
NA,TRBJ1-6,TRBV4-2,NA,CASSQPRESYNSPLHF,TGTGCCAGCAGCCAACCCAGGGAATCCTATAATTCACCCCTCCACTTT